This T cell receptor beta chain is from a study of cytomegalovirus exposure and HLA in healthy donors. The study, taken as a whole, reports: High sensitivity and specificity were reportedly achieved when the classifier diagnosed cytomegalovirus status.

Trimming shortened V by 4 bases and J by 1 base, and 11 bases separated the two germline ends. Germline CDR1 and CDR2: LGHNA and YSLEER. The CDR3 is 14 residues long. Note on this clone: Antigen: not known.

TCRdb keeps only in-frame clones here, not all; method: immunoSEQ multiplex PCR. This table has some 350,000 clones, approximately 86% appearing once. The chain carries TRBV4-3 and TRBJ2-7; no clear D gene. The origin of this receptor is a woman in her 30s in good health and CMV-seropositive. Sequenced input: PBMCs. Written as DNA, the CDR3 is TGCGCCAGCAGCCCCGCCCCTCAATCCTACGAGCAGTACTTC. This gives the protein CASSPAPQSYEQYF.